The rows below give T cell receptor beta chains drawn from one sample of a study of T cell responses to AZD1222 COVID-19 vaccine. Sequencing was performed with immunoSEQ multiplex PCR; in TCRdb, only in-frame clones are kept and a portion is missing. The sample contains roughly 100,000 clones, about 91% of which appear only once. The sample in question was peripheral blood, obtained 28 days after the second AZD1222 dose. The receptor set was obtained from an adult who received the AZD1222 COVID-19 vaccine. CDR3s include the opening cysteine and the closing phenylalanine or tryptophan. The D gene is left open where the match is weak. Only part of the rows carry a size: once, few, many, or a class if the clone is expanded.

CDR3 DNA,CDR3 protein,clone size,V gene,D gene,J gene
TGTGCCAGCAGCTTAGTGCGGGGGACCTACAATGAGCAGTTCTTC,CASSLVRGTYNEQFF,-,TRBV11-2,TRBD2,TRBJ2-1
TGTGCCAGCAGCTTAGGGGAGTGGGGCACTGAAGCTTTCTTT,CASSLGEWGTEAFF,-,TRBV5-6,-,TRBJ1-1
TGCGCCAGCAGCTTAGGACAGGGGGAGGCAGATACGCAGTATTTT,CASSLGQGEADTQYF,-,TRBV5-1,TRBD1,TRBJ2-3
TGTGCCAGCAGCCAAGCTAGCGGGAGGGTGAATGAGCAGTTCTTC,CASSQASGRVNEQFF,-,TRBV4-2,TRBD2,TRBJ2-1
TGTGCCAGTAGTACCACCACTAGCGGGCCCTACAATGAGCAGTTCTTC,CASSTTTSGPYNEQFF,-,TRBV19,TRBD2,TRBJ2-1
TGTGCCAGCAGCTTGGTTACACAAGCCTACGAGCAGTACTTC,CASSLVTQAYEQYF,-,TRBV5-5,-,TRBJ2-7
TGTGCCAGCCGCAGGGAGAACACTGAAGCTTTCTTT,CASRRENTEAFF,-,TRBV6-5,-,TRBJ1-1
TGCGCCAGCAGCGCGGGCGGACTAGGGGGTCACAATGAGCAGTTCTTC,CASSAGGLGGHNEQFF,-,TRBV5-1,-,TRBJ2-1
TGTGCCATAGAGCGGGAGGGCCGGGCAGAAGAGACCCAGTACTTC,CAIEREGRAEETQYF,-,TRBV28,TRBD2,TRBJ2-5
TGTGCCAGCAGTGAAGATATGGGACTGTATACCTACGAGCAGTACTTC,CASSEDMGLYTYEQYF,-,TRBV6-1,-,TRBJ2-7
TGTGCCAGCAGTTTGACGGCCGTTTTAGCTTTCTTT,CASSLTAVLAFF,-,TRBV12-3/TRBV12-4,-,TRBJ1-1
TGTGCCACCAGGACAGGTTACCCTATCTCCCCGGAAAAACTGTTTTTT,CATRTGYPISPEKLFF,-,TRBV24-1,-,TRBJ1-4
TGTGCCAGCACCAGGACTAGCGGGAGCGATGAGCAGTTCTTC,CASTRTSGSDEQFF,few,TRBV9,TRBD2,TRBJ2-1
TGTGCCAGCAGCTTAGCCGGGACTTCGTCCTACGAGCAGTACTTC,CASSLAGTSSYEQYF,-,TRBV11-2,-,TRBJ2-7
TGTGCCAGCTCGGCCGGGTTTTCCACCATCACAGATACGCAGTATTTT,CASSAGFSTITDTQYF,-,TRBV18,-,TRBJ2-3
TGTGCCATCAGTGAGGCGGGAGGAGGGTACAATGAGCAGTTCTTC,CAISEAGGGYNEQFF,-,TRBV10-3,TRBD2,TRBJ2-1
TGTGCCAGCAGTCCGCAACCCCACCCTAATCAGCCCCAGCATTTT,CASSPQPHPNQPQHF,-,TRBV27,-,TRBJ1-5
TGTGCCAGCAGCGTAGGTCCCGCAAAGAACACTGAAGCTTTCTTT,CASSVGPAKNTEAFF,-,TRBV9,-,TRBJ1-1
TGTGCCATCAGTGAGTCAGAGTTGGAGACCCAGTACTTC,CAISESELETQYF,-,TRBV10-3,-,TRBJ2-5
TGTGCCAGCAGCCGGAGCGTGGAAGAGACCCAGTACTTC,CASSRSVEETQYF,-,TRBV7-8,-,TRBJ2-5
TGTGCCAGTAGTATGGGTCCGGCGGGAGCCAAAAACATTCAGTACTTC,CASSMGPAGAKNIQYF,-,TRBV19,-,TRBJ2-4
TGTGCCAGCAGCTTTTCAGGGCTCTACGAGCAGTACTTC,CASSFSGLYEQYF,-,TRBV7-9,-,TRBJ2-7
TGTGCCATCAGTCCTTCGGCGGGAGGCACCTACGAGCAGTACTTC,CAISPSAGGTYEQYF,many,TRBV10-3,TRBD2,TRBJ2-7
TGTGCCAGCAGCTCGGGTTTGGAGCGGGAGAGCACAGATACGCAGTATTTT,CASSSGLERESTDTQYF,-,TRBV11-3,TRBD2,TRBJ2-3
TGTGCCAGCTCACCCTTGGTGAACACTGAAGCTTTCTTT,CASSPLVNTEAFF,-,TRBV18,-,TRBJ1-1
TGTGCCAGCAGCTTAGTTGATGAGCAGTTCTTC,CASSLVDEQFF,-,TRBV7-2,-,TRBJ2-1
TGTGCCAGCAGCGGGGCCGGGACAGGGAATTACGAGCAGTACTTC,CASSGAGTGNYEQYF,-,TRBV5-5,TRBD1,TRBJ2-7
TGTGCCAGTAGTCGGCTAGCGGGGATCGAGCAGTACTTC,CASSRLAGIEQYF,-,TRBV19,TRBD2,TRBJ2-7
TGTGCCTGGAGGGAAAGGACGAACACTGAAGCTTTCTTT,CAWRERTNTEAFF,-,TRBV30,-,TRBJ1-1
TGTGCCAGCAGCCGGGACGGACAATATTCACCCCTCCACTTT,CASSRDGQYSPLHF,once,TRBV28,-,TRBJ1-6
TGTGCCAGCAGCCATACGGGGACTAGCGGGAGCTCCTACAATGAGCAGTTCTTC,CASSHTGTSGSSYNEQFF,-,TRBV3-1/TRBV3-2,TRBD2,TRBJ2-1
TGTGCCAGCAGAGGGGATAATTCACCCCTCCACTTT,CASRGDNSPLHF,-,TRBV28,-,TRBJ1-6
TGTGCCAGCTCACCGCTGGTGCTGGCTGAAGCTTTCTTT,CASSPLVLAEAFF,few,TRBV18,-,TRBJ1-1
TGTGCCAGCAGCAGCCGGGGGAACACTGAAGCTTTCTTT,CASSSRGNTEAFF,-,TRBV7-9,-,TRBJ1-1
TGCGCCAGCAGCTTGAGGGATAAAGAGACCCAGTACTTC,CASSLRDKETQYF,-,TRBV5-1,-,TRBJ2-5
TGTGCCAGCAGTGGGCTTATAGCGGGATCATCCTACGAGCAGTACTTC,CASSGLIAGSSYEQYF,-,TRBV6-1,TRBD2,TRBJ2-7
TGTGCCAGTAGTACCTCAGGACTAGCGGGAGCCACCGGGGAGCTGTTTTTT,CASSTSGLAGATGELFF,-,TRBV19,TRBD2,TRBJ2-2
TGCGCCAGCAACCTCTACGGAGATACGCAGTATTTT,CASNLYGDTQYF,once,TRBV5-1,-,TRBJ2-3
TGTGCCAGCAATCCGGGAGCTGGAAACACCATATATTTT,CASNPGAGNTIYF,few,TRBV3-1/TRBV3-2,-,TRBJ1-3